Given below is one T cell receptor beta chain in context. The germline V gene encodes CDR1 SGHNT and CDR2 YYREEE (reference sequence). V was clipped by 6 bases and J by 4 bases; unmatched bases: 9. The length of the CDR3 is 15 residues. This entry is derived from a study of blood T cell repertoires in COVID-19. Study-wide background: From the United States, Italy and Spain came samples of acute and convalescent COVID-19.

Produced via immunoSEQ multiplex PCR; TCRdb's table is partial and in-frame only. The sample has over 100,000 clones; 88% are singletons. This chain connects TRBV5-4 to TRBJ1-4; the match to TRBD1 covers 7 bases. The specimen sequenced was peripheral blood. The receptor comes from a man aged 45-60 years with acute or convalescent COVID-19. DNA for the CDR3: TGTGCCAGCACCTTAAAGACAGGGTTTAATGAAAAACTGTTTTTT. As protein: CASTLKTGFNEKLFF.